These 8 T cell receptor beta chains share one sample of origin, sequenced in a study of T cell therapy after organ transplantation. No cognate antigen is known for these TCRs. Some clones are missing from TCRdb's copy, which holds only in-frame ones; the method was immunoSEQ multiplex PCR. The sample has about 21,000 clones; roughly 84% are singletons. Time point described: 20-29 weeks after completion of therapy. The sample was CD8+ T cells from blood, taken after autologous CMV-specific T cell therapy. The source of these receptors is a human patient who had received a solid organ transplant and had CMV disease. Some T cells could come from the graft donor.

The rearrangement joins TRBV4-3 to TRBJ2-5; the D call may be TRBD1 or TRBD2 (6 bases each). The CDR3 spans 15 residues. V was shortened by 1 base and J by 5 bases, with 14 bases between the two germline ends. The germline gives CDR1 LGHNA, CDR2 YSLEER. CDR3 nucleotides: TGCGCCAGCAGCCAAGGAGAAGGGGGGCGGGAGACCCAGTACTTC. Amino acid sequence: CASSQGEGGRETQYF.

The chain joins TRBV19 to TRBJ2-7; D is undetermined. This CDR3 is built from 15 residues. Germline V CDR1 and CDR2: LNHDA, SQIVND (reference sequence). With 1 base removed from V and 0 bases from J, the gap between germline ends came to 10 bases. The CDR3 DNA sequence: TGTGCCAGTAGTATAGGGCAAGGGCCCTCCTACGAGCAGTACTTC. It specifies CASSIGQGPSYEQYF.

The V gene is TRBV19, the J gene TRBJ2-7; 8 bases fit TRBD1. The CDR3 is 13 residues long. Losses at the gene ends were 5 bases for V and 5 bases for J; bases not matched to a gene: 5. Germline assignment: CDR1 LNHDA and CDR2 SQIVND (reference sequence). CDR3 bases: TGTGCCAGTAGTCTTCGACAGGGGAACGAGCAGTACTTC. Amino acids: CASSLRQGNEQYF.

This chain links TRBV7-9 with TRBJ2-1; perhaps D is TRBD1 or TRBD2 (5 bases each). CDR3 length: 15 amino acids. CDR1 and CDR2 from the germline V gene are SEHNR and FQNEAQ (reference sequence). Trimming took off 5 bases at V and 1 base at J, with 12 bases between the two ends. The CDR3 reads CASSGTGASYNEQFF. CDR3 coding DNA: TGTGCCAGCAGCGGAACCGGGGCATCCTACAATGAGCAGTTCTTC.

The DNA of the CDR3 is TGTGCCAGCAGCGGGGAGCCTAATGAAAAACTGTTTTTT. Protein sequence: CASSGEPNEKLFF. This chain links TRBV6-1 with TRBJ1-4; D is unresolved. This CDR3 is built from 13 residues. Germline V CDR1 and CDR2: MNHNS, SASEGT. Trimming took 6 bases from V and 3 from J, leaving 8 bases between them.

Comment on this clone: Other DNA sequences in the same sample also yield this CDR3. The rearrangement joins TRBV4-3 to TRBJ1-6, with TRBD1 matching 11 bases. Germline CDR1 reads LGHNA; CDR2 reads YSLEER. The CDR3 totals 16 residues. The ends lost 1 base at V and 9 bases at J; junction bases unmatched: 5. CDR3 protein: CASSQAPGTGGSPLHF. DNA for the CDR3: TGCGCCAGCAGCCAAGCACCCGGGACAGGGGGTTCACCCCTCCACTTT.

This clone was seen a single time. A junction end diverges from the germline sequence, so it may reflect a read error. The CDR3 sequence is CASSVLAGAYSEQFF. In nucleotides, the CDR3 is TGTGCCAGCAGCGTTTTAGCGGGGGCCTACAGTGAGCAGTTCTTC. The rearrangement uses TRBV9 and TRBJ2-1; 9 nucleotides align to TRBD2. The CDR3 is made up of 15 amino acids. The germline CDR1 and CDR2 sequences are SGDLS and YYNGEE.

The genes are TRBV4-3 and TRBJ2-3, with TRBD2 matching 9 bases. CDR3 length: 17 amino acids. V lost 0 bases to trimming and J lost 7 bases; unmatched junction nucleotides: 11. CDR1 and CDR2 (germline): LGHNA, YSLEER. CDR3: CASSQDALAGGPYTQYF. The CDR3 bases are TGCGCCAGCAGCCAAGACGCCCTGGCGGGGGGGCCATATACGCAGTATTTT.